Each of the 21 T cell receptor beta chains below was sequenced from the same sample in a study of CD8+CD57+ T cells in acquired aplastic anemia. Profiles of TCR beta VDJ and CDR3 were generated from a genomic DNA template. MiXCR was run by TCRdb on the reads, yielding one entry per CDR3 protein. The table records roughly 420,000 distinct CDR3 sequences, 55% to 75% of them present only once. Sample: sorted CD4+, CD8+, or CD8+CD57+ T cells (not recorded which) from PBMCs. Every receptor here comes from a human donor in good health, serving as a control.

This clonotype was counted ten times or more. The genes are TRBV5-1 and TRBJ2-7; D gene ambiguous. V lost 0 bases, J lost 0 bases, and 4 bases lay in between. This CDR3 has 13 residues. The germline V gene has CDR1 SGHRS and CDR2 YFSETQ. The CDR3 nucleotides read TGCGCCAGCAGCTTGGCAGTCTCCTACGAGCAGTACTTC. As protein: CASSLAVSYEQYF. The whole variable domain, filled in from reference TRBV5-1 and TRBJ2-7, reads KAGVTQTPRYLIKTRGQQVTLSCSPISGHRSVSWYQQTPGQGLQFLFEYFSETQRNKGNFPGRFSGRQFSNSRSEMNVSTLELGDSALYLCASSLAVSYEQYFGPGTRLTVT.

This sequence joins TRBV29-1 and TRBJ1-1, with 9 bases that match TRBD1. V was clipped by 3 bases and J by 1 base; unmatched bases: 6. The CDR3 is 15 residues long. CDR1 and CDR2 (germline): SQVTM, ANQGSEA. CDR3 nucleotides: TGCAGCGTTGACGATGGGGACAGGGAGAACACTGAAGCTTTCTTT. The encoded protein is CSVDDGDRENTEAFF.

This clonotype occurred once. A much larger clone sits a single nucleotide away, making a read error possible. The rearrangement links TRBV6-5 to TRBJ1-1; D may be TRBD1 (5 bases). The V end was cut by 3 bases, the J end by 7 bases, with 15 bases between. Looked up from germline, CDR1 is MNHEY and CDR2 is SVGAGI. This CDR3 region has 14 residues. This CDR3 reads CASSYQDGADEAFF. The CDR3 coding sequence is TGTGCCAGCAGTTATCAGGACGGGGCGGATGAAGCTTTCTTT.

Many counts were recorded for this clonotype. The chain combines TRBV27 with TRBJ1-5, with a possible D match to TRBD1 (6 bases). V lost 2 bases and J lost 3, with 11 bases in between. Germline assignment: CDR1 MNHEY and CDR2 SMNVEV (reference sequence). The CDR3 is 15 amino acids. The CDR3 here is CASSLHRDYNQPQHF. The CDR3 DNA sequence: TGTGCCAGCAGTTTACACAGGGATTACAATCAGCCCCAGCATTTT.

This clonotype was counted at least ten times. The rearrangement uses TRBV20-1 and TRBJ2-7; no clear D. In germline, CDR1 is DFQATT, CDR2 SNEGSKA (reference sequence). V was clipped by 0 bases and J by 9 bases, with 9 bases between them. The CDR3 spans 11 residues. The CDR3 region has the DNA TGCAGTGCTAGAGATAGAGTCGGGCAGTACTTC. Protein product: CSARDRVGQYF.

The CDR3 nucleotides read TGTGCCAGCACTGAGAGCGGGGGAAACCACACCGACGAGCAGTACTTC. Translation: CASTESGGNHTDEQYF. The V gene is TRBV25-1, the J gene TRBJ2-7, with TRBD2 matching 8 bases. This CDR3 is 16 amino acids long. CDR1 is MGHDK, CDR2 SYGVNS, per germline. Unmatched junction bases numbered 16, after V lost 7 bases and J lost 5 bases.

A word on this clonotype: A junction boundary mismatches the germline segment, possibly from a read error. Here the CDR3 DNA reads TGTGCCAGCACCGACAGGACTACTGGAGAGACCATATACTTC. Translated, it gives CASTDRTTGETIYF. The chain links TRBV2 to TRBJ1-3, with TRBD1 as a possible D gene (6 bases). The germline V gene encodes CDR1 SNHLY and CDR2 FYNNEI. The CDR3 has 14 residues. Using reference TRBV2 and TRBJ1-3 for the parts outside the CDR3, the full variable domain is EPEVTQTPSHQVTQMGQEVILRCVPISNHLYFYWYRQILGQKVEFLVSFYNNEISEKSEIFDDQFSVERPDGSNFTLKIRSTKLEDSAMYFCASTDRTTGETIYFGEGSWLTVV.

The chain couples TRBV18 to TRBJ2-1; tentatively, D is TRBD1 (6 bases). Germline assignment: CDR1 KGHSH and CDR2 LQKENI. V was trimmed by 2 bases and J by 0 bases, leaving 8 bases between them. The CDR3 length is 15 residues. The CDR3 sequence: CASSPTGNSYNEQFF. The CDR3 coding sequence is TGTGCCAGCTCACCAACAGGGAACTCCTACAATGAGCAGTTCTTC.

This chain's CDR3 is CASSEQGGTGPLHF. The CDR3 DNA reads as TGTGCCAGCAGTGAACAGGGAGGGACTGGGCCCCTCCACTTT. The chain joins TRBV7-9 to TRBJ1-6; D is perhaps TRBD1 (6 bases). This CDR3 is built from 14 residues. V was trimmed by 6 bases and J by 13 bases, leaving 19 bases between them. Germline V gene sequence: CDR1 SEHNR, CDR2 FQNEAQ (reference sequence).

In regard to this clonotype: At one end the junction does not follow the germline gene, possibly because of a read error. CDR3 sequence (DNA): TGTGCCAGCAGCAAGCGGGGGACAGCTGGTTACGAGCAGTTTTTT. Protein: CASSKRGTAGYEQFF. The rearrangement links TRBV7-2 to TRBJ2-2, with D perhaps matching TRBD2 (8 bases). CDR1 and CDR2 from the germline V gene are SGHTA and FQGNSA. This CDR3 region has 15 residues.

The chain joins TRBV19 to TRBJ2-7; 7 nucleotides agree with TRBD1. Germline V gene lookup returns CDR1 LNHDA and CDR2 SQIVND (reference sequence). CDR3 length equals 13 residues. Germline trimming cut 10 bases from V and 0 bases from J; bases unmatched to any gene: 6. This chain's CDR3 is CATRGQSSYEQYF. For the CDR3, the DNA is TGTGCCACCCGGGGACAGAGCTCCTACGAGCAGTACTTC.

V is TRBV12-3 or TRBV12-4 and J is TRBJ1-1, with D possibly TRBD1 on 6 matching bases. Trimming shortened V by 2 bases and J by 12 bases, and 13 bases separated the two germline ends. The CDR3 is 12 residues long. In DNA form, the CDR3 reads TGTGCCAGCAGTTTATTACAGGGTATGACTTTCTTT. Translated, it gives CASSLLQGMTFF.

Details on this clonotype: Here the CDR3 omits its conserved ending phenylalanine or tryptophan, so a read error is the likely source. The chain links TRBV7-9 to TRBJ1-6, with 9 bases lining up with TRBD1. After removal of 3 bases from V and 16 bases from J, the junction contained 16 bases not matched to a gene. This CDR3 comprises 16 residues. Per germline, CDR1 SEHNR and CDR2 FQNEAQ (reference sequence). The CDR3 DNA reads TGTGCCAGCAGCTTTGACCCGGGACAGGGTCGTGAAAAACTCCACCTT. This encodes CASSFDPGQGREKLHL.

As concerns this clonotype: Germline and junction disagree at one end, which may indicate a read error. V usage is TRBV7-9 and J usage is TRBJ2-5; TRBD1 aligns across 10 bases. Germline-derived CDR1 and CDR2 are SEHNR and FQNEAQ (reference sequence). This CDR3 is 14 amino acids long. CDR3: CASSTTGQGETYDF. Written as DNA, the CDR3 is TGTGCCAGCAGCACAACCGGACAGGGGGAGACCTATGACTTC. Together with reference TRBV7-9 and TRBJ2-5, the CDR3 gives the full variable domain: DTGVSQNPRHKITKRGQNVTFRCDPISEHNRLYWYRQTLGQGPEFLTYFQNEAQLEKSRLLSDRFSAERPKGSFSTLEIQRTEQGDSAMYLCASSTTGQGETYDFGPGTRLLVL.

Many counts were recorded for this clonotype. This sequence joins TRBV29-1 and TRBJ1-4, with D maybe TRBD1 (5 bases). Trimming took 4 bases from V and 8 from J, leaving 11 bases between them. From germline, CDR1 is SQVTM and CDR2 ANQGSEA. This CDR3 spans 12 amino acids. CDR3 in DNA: TGCAGCGTTGGGGTTGCAGGGGAAAAACTGTTTTTT. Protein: CSVGVAGEKLFF.

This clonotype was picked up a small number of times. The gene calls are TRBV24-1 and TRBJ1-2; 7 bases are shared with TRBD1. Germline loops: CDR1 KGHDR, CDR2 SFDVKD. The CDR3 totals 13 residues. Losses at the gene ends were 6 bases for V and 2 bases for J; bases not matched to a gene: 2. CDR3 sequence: CATSIGGNYGYTF. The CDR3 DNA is TGTGCCACCAGTATAGGGGGCAACTATGGCTACACCTTC.

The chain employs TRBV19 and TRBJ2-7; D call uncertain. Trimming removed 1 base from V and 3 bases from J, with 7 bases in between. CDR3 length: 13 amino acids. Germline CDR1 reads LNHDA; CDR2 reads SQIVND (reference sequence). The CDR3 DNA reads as TGTGCCAGTAGTATAGGGGCCCACTACGAGCAGTACTTC. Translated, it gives CASSIGAHYEQYF.

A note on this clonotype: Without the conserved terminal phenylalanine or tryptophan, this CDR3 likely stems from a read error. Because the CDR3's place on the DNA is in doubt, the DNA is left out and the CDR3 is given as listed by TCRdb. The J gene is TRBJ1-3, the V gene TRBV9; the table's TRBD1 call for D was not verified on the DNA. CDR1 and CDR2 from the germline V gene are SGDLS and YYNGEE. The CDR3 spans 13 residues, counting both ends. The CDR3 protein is CASSVAGCGANVL.

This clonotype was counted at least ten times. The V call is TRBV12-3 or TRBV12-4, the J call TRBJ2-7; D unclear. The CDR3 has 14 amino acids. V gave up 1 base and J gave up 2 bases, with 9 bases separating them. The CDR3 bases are TGTGCCAGCAGTTTAGAGATCTCGACCTACGAGCAGTACTTC. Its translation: CASSLEISTYEQYF.

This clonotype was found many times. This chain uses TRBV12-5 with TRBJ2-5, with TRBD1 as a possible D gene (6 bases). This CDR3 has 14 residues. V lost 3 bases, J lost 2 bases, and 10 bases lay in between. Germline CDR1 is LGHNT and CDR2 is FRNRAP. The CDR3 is CASGFTGNQETQYF. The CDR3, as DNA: TGTGCTAGTGGTTTTACAGGGAATCAAGAGACCCAGTACTTC.

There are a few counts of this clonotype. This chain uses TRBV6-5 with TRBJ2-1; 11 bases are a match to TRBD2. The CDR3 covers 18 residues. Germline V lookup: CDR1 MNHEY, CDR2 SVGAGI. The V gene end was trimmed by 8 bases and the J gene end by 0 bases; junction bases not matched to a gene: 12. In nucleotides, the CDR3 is TGTGCCAGCCGACTAGCGGGGTCGAACAGTGGCTCCTACAATGAGCAGTTCTTC. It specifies CASRLAGSNSGSYNEQFF.